These 17 T cell receptor beta chains came from one sample sequenced in a study of blood T cells in healthy people across ages. For the second PCR, which ran for roughly 7 to 11 cycles, a sample-barcoded 5' primer and a J-beta primer mix were used. Using its own MiXCR run on the 5' RACE reads, TCRdb lists one record per CDR3 protein. The sample has roughly 700,000 distinct CDR3 sequences; roughly 32% are singletons. The specimen sequenced was blood. These receptors originate from a woman at least 80 years old in good health.

This clonotype was seen at least ten times. The gene calls are TRBV5-6 and TRBJ2-1, with 9 bases that match TRBD1. The CDR3 consists of 13 residues. Germline CDR1 is SGHDT and CDR2 is YYEEEE. The ends lost 4 bases at V and 8 bases at J; junction bases unmatched: 4. The CDR3 spells CASSRDRGYEQFF. The CDR3 DNA follows: TGTGCCAGCAGCAGAGACAGGGGGTATGAGCAGTTCTTC.

Turning to this clonotype: This may arise from a read error, as a much more abundant clone is one base away. This chain joins TRBV14 and TRBJ1-2; 8 bases agree with TRBD1. CDR1 SGHDN and CDR2 FVKESK come from the germline V gene. This CDR3 comprises 15 residues. The CDR3, as DNA: TGTACCAGCAGCCGTCAGGGGGCCGGTGGCTATGGCTACACCTTC. Amino acids: CTSSRQGAGGYGYTF.

This clonotype appeared many times. The gene calls are TRBV3-1 and TRBJ2-7, with 12 nucleotides matching TRBD1. CDR1 LGHDT and CDR2 YNNKEL come from the germline V gene (reference sequence). V gave up 0 bases and J gave up 2 bases; unmatched junction bases: 5. The CDR3 covers 17 residues. The CDR3 region is CASSQDGTGGFPYEQYF. The CDR3 coding sequence is TGTGCCAGCAGCCAAGACGGGACAGGGGGCTTTCCCTACGAGCAGTACTTC.

This clonotype was detected ten times or more. V usage is TRBV12-3 or TRBV12-4 and J usage is TRBJ2-5; D gene uncertain. Trimming shortened V by 2 bases and J by 2 bases, and 9 bases separated the two germline ends. The CDR3 consists of 14 residues. The CDR3 reads CASSLQSPQETQYF. The CDR3 nucleotides are TGTGCCAGCAGTTTACAGAGTCCTCAAGAGACCCAGTACTTC.

V usage is TRBV7-2 and J usage is TRBJ1-5; a weak D match, TRBD1 (5 bases). This CDR3 has 14 amino acids. Trimming left V 4 bases short and J 3 bases short, with 10 bases between. The germline V gene encodes CDR1 SGHTA and CDR2 FQGNSA. DNA for the CDR3: TGTGCCAGCAGCTCGGCAGGGCCCAATCAGCCCCAGCATTTT. This codes for CASSSAGPNQPQHF.

This clonotype was counted only a few times. V is TRBV12-3 or TRBV12-4 and J is TRBJ2-6, with D possibly being TRBD2 (6 bases). V lost 5 bases and J lost 0, with 14 bases in between. The CDR3 covers 17 residues. In nucleotides, the CDR3 is TGTGCCAGCAGTCCCCTTCGGGGGAGCTCTGGGGCCAACGTCCTGACTTTC. It translates to CASSPLRGSSGANVLTF.

In its sample, this clonotype was seen many times. The CDR3 sequence is CASREPAGGLSYNEQFF. CDR3 sequence (DNA): TGTGCCAGCAGGGAGCCGGCCGGGGGTCTCTCCTACAATGAGCAGTTCTTC. J is TRBJ2-1 and V is TRBV7-2; D is perhaps TRBD2 (6 bases). Germline CDR1 SGHTA, CDR2 FQGNSA. The CDR3 length is 17 residues. Trimming removed 6 bases at V and 0 bases at J, with 18 bases between.

There are many counts of this clonotype. The chain couples TRBV5-6 to TRBJ2-2; D ambiguous. The CDR3 is 12 amino acids. The germline V and J ends were trimmed by 4 bases and 3 bases, with 4 bases remaining between them. Germline V gene sequence: CDR1 SGHDT, CDR2 YYEEEE. The CDR3 nucleotides read TGTGCCAGCAGCCTGTACACCGGGGAGCTGTTTTTT. This codes for CASSLYTGELFF.

This clonotype has at least ten counts. The chain employs TRBV11-2 and TRBJ2-6, with 9 bases identical to TRBD1. This CDR3 comprises 16 residues. The V gene end was trimmed by 4 bases and the J gene end by 4 bases; junction bases not matched to a gene: 5. Looked up from germline, CDR1 is SGHAT and CDR2 is FQNNGV. The CDR3 is CASSSGQGLGANVLTF. CDR3 DNA sequence: TGTGCCAGCAGCTCCGGACAGGGGCTGGGGGCCAACGTCCTGACTTTC.

This clonotype was counted many times. The DNA for the CDR3 is TGCAGTGCTCCAGCGGGGAGCTCCTACAATGAGCAGTTCTTC. Residues: CSAPAGSSYNEQFF. The V call is TRBV20-1, the J call TRBJ2-1, with TRBD2 identical over 7 bases. Germline V CDR1 and CDR2: DFQATT, SNEGSKA (reference sequence). V was clipped by 5 bases and J by 0 bases; unmatched bases: 4. The CDR3 spans 14 residues.

This clonotype was picked up many times. This may be a read error, as it is one base from a much larger clone. The J gene is TRBJ2-7, the V gene TRBV20-1; 8 nucleotides line up with TRBD1. CDR3 length: 13 amino acids. V lost 3 bases and J lost 4; bases outside the gene matches: 5. Germline V CDR1 and CDR2: DFQATT, SNEGSKA (reference sequence). The CDR3 region has the DNA TGCAGTGCTAGGTCCGGGACAGGATACGAGCAGTACTTC. Translating gives CSARSGTGYEQYF.

To note about this clonotype: Possible read error: a much larger clone is one base away. The chain uses TRBV29-1 and TRBJ2-3, with D maybe TRBD2 (5 bases). Germline V gene lookup returns CDR1 SQVTM and CDR2 ANQGSEA. Deletions cut 6 bases from V and 0 bases from J, with 16 bases between. This CDR3 is 15 amino acids long. This chain's CDR3 is CSVELDSRSTDTQYF. The DNA for the CDR3 is TGCAGCGTAGAACTAGACTCGCGTAGCACAGATACGCAGTATTTT.

The table lists this clonotype with many counts. V and J are TRBV10-3 and TRBJ2-2; the match to TRBD1 covers 10 bases. The CDR3 is 15 amino acids. Trimming removed 8 bases from V and 4 bases from J; junction bases left unmatched: 7. Germline lookup yields CDR1 ENHRY and CDR2 SYGVKD. The CDR3 spells CAIASGQGGTGELFF. Here the CDR3 DNA reads TGTGCCATCGCCAGTGGACAGGGGGGCACCGGGGAGCTGTTTTTT.

With regard to this clonotype: The germline gene is not matched at one end of the junction; a read error may be the cause. This chain links TRBV28 with TRBJ2-6; D gene unclear. The CDR3 runs 12 residues. Germline-derived CDR1 and CDR2 are MDHEN and SYDVKM. In DNA, the CDR3 is TGTGTCAGCCGCTCTGGGGCCAACGTCCTGACTTTC. Translated: CVSRSGANVLTF.

This clonotype was counted only a few times. This sequence joins TRBV2 and TRBJ1-4; 8 bases fit TRBD1. This CDR3 is 17 amino acids long. V gave up 6 bases and J gave up 4 bases; unmatched junction bases: 13. Germline V lookup: CDR1 SNHLY, CDR2 FYNNEI. CDR3 sequence: CASSYEPTGAFNEKLFF. CDR3 bases: TGTGCCAGCAGCTACGAGCCGACAGGGGCCTTTAATGAAAAACTGTTTTTT.

The chain employs TRBV4-2 and TRBJ1-2, with 8 nucleotides matching TRBD1. The CDR3 consists of 18 residues. Germline loops: CDR1 LGHNA, CDR2 YNFKEQ. V shed 4 bases and J 6 bases; nucleotides not matched to a gene: 19. The CDR3 nucleotides are TGTGCCAGCAGCCCAGTTGGCAGGGGGCGCGGTGTAGATAATGGCTACACCTTC. This gives the protein CASSPVGRGRGVDNGYTF.

As concerns this clonotype: A much larger clone lies a single base off, so this may be a read error. In this CDR3 the conserved last residue, phenylalanine or tryptophan, is missing, so a read error is likely. The V and J genes are TRBV7-3 and TRBJ2-1; the D gene is possibly TRBD1 (6 bases). The V and J ends lost 4 bases and 4 bases respectively, with 11 bases between them. The length of the CDR3 is 14 residues. The germline CDR1 and CDR2 sequences are SGHTA and FQGTGA. For the CDR3, the DNA is TGTGCCAGCAGCTCCGGACAGTTATACAATGAGCAGTTCTTG. Translated: CASSSGQLYNEQFL.